The next 2 T cell receptor beta chains were all read from a single sample in a study of blood T cells in healthy people across ages (dated by TCRdb to between 2014 and 2016). The library was generated by 5' RACE. TCRdb shows the sequencer as Illumina HiSeq 2500. The second PCR ran for roughly 7 to 12 cycles and used a J-beta primer mix along with a sample-barcoded 5' primer. TCRdb reran the public reads through fastp at Q25 and MiXCR, keeping productive beta chains. Identical CDR3 proteins give one entry, which carries the most common genes and DNA. Present in this sample are 540,000 or so distinct CDR3 sequences, about 45% of which were seen just once. Of the sample, 20% to 25% falls within the top ten clones. Input material: blood. These TCRs come from a man at least 80 years old in good health.

This clonotype appeared many times. V and J are TRBV6-5 and TRBJ2-1; 8 bases line up with TRBD2. After removal of 0 bases from V and 3 bases from J, the junction contained 4 bases not matched to a gene. The CDR3 runs to 16 residues. The germline V gene has CDR1 MNHEY and CDR2 SVGAGI. The CDR3 loop reads CASSYSSGTSYNEQFF. The CDR3 DNA follows: TGTGCCAGCAGTTACTCCTCCGGGACTAGCTACAATGAGCAGTTCTTC.

This clonotype was found a few times. The CDR3 loop reads CSATPGQGRYEQYF. The CDR3 DNA sequence: TGCAGTGCTACTCCGGGACAGGGACGATACGAGCAGTACTTC. V gene TRBV20-1 combines with J gene TRBJ2-7, with TRBD1 matching 9 bases. Germline V gene sequence: CDR1 DFQATT, CDR2 SNEGSKA (reference sequence). The V and J ends lost 4 bases and 4 bases, in that order; junction bases with no gene match: 8. The CDR3 spans 14 residues.